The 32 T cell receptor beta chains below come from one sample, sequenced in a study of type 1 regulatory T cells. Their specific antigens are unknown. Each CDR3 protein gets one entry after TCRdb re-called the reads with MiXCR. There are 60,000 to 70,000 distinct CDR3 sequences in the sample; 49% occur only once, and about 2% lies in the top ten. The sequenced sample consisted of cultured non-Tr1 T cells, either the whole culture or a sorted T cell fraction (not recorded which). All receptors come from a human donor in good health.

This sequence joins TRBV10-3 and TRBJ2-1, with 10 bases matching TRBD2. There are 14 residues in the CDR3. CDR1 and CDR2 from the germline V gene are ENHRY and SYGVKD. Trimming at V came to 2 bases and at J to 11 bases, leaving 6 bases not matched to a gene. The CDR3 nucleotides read TGTGCCATCAGTGAGCCTAAAGCGGGGGGGCAGCAGTTCTTC. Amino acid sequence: CAISEPKAGGQQFF.

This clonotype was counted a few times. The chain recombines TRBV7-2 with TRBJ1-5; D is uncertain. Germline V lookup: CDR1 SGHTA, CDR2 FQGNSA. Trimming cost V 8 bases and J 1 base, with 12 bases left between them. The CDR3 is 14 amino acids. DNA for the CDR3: TGTGCCAGCCGGGCGGCACAAAGCAATCAGCCCCAGCATTTT. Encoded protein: CASRAAQSNQPQHF.

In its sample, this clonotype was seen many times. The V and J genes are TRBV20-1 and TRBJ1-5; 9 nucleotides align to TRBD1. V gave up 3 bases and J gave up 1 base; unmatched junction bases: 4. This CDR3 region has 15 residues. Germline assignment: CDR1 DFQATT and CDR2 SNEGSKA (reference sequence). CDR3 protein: CSARAGTGSNQPQHF. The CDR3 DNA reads TGCAGTGCTAGGGCCGGGACAGGGAGCAATCAGCCCCAGCATTTT.

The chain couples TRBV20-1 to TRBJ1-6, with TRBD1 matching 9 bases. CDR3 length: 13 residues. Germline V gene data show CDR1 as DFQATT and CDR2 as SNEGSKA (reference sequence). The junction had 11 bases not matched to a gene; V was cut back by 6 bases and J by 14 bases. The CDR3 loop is CSASDRGGLALHF. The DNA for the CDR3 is TGCAGTGCGAGCGACAGGGGGGGTTTGGCCCTCCACTTT.

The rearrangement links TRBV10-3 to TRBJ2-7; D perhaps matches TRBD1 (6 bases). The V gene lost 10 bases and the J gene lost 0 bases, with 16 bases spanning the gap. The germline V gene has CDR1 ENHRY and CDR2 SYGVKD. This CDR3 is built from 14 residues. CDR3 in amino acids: CATQDSSSSYEQYF. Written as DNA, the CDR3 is TGTGCCACCCAGGACAGTTCGAGCTCCTACGAGCAGTACTTC.

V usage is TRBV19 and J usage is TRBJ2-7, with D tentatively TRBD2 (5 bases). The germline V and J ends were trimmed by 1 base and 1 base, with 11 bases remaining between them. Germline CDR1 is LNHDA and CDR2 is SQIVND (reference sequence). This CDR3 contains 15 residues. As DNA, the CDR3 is TGTGCCAGTAGTATAGGAGGGAAAATTTCCTACGAGCAGTACTTC. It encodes CASSIGGKISYEQYF.

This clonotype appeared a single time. The CDR3 sequence: CASSPNRGLVDRTQYF. In DNA, the CDR3 is TGTGCCAGCAGCCCGAATAGAGGGCTAGTGGATCGTACGCAGTATTTT. The V and J genes are TRBV12-3 or TRBV12-4 and TRBJ2-3; tentative D call: TRBD2 (5 bases). V was shortened by 6 bases and J by 8 bases, with 24 bases between the two germline ends. This CDR3 is built from 16 residues.

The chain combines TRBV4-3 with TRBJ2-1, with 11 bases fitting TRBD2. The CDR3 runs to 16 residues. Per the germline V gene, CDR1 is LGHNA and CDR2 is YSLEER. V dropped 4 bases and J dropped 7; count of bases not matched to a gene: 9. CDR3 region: CASSRKTSGGGNEQFF. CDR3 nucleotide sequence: TGCGCCAGCAGCCGCAAAACTAGCGGGGGCGGGAATGAGCAGTTCTTC.

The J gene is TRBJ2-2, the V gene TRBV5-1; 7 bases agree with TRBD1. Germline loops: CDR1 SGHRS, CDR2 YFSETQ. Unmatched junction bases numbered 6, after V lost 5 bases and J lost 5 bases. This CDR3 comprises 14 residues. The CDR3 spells CASSSMTGTGELFF. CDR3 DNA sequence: TGCGCCAGCAGTTCGATGACAGGGACCGGGGAGCTGTTTTTT.

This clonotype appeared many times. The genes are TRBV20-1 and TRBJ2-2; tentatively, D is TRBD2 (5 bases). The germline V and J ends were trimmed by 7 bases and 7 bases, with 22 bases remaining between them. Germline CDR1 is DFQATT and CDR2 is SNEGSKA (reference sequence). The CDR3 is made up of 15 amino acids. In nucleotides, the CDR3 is TGCAGTGTTTCACGGGGTCATCCACAAGTCGGGGAGCTGTTTTTT. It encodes CSVSRGHPQVGELFF.

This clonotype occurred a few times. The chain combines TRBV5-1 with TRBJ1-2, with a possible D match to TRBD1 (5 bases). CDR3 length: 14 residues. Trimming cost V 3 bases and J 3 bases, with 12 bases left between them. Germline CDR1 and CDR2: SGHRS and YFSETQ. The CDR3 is CASSYRDAYYGYTF. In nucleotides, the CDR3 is TGCGCCAGCAGCTATCGGGACGCCTACTATGGCTACACCTTC.

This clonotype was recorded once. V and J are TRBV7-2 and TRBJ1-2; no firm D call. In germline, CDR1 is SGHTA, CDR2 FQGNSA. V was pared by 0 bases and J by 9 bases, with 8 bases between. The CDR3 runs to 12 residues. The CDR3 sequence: CASSLAQASYTF. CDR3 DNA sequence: TGTGCCAGCAGCTTAGCTCAGGCAAGCTACACCTTC.

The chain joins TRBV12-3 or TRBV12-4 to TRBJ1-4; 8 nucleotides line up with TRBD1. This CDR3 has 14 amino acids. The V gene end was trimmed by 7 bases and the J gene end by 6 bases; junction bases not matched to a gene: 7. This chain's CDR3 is CASTQGATDEKLFF. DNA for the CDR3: TGTGCCAGCACCCAGGGGGCAACAGATGAAAAACTGTTTTTT.

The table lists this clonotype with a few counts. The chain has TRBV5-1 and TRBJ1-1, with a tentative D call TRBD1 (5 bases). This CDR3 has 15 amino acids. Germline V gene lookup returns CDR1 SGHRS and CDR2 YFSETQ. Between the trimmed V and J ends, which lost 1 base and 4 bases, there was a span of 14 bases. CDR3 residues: CASSLRGLGGTEAFF. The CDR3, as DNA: TGCGCCAGCAGCTTGAGGGGACTTGGGGGCACTGAAGCTTTCTTT.

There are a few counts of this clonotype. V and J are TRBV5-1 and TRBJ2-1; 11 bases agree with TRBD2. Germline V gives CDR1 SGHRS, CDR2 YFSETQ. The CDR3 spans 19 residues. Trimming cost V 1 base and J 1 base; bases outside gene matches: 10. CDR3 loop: CASSLFFSGGAGSYNEQFF. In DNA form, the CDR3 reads TGCGCCAGCAGCTTGTTCTTTAGCGGGGGGGCCGGGTCCTACAATGAGCAGTTCTTC.

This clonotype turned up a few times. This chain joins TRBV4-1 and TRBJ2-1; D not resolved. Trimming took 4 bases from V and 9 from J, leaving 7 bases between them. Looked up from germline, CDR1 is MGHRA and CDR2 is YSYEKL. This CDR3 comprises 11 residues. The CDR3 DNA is TGCGCCAGCAGCCGTTCCGGTGAGCAGTTCTTC. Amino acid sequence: CASSRSGEQFF.

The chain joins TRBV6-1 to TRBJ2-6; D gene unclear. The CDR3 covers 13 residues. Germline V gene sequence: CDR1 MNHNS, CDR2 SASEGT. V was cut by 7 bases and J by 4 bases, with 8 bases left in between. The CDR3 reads CASITSGANVLTF. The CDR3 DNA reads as TGTGCCAGCATTACGAGCGGGGCCAACGTCCTGACTTTC.

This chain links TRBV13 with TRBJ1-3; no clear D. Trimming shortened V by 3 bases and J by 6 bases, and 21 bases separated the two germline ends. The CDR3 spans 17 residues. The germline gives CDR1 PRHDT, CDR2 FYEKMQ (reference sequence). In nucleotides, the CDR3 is TGTGCCAGCAGCTTTTCCAGCGCAGGCTCTTTGGAAAACACCATATATTTT. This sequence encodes CASSFSSAGSLENTIYF. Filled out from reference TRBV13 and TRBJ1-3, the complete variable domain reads AAGVIQSPRHLIKEKRETATLKCYPIPRHDTVYWYQQGPGQDPQFLISFYEKMQSDKGSIPDRFSAQQFSDYHSELNMSSLELGDSALYFCASSFSSAGSLENTIYFGEGSWLTVV.

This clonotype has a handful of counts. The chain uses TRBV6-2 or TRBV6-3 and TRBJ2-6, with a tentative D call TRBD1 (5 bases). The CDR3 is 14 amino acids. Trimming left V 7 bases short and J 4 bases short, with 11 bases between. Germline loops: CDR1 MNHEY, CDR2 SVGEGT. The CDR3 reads CASKDSSGANVLTF. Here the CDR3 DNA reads TGTGCCAGCAAAGACAGTAGCGGGGCCAACGTCCTGACTTTC.

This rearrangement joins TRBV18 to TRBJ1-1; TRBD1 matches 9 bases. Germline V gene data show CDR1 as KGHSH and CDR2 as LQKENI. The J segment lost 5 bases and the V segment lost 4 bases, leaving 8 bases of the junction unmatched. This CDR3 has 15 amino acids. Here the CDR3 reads CASSLSTGGVTEAFF. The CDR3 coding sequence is TGTGCCAGCTCACTATCGACAGGGGGAGTGACTGAAGCTTTCTTT.

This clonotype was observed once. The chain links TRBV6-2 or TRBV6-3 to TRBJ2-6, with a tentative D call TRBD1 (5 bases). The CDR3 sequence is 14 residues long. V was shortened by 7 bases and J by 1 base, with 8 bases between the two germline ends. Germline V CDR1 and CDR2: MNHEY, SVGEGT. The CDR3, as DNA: TGTGCCAGCACCCAGGGTTCTGGGGCCAACGTCCTGACTTTC. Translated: CASTQGSGANVLTF.

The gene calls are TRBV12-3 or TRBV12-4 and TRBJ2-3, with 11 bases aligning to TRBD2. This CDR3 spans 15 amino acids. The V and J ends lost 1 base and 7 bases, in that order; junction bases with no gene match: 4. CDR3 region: CASSLDSGGANTQYF. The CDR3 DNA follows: TGTGCCAGCAGTTTAGATAGCGGGGGGGCGAATACGCAGTATTTT.

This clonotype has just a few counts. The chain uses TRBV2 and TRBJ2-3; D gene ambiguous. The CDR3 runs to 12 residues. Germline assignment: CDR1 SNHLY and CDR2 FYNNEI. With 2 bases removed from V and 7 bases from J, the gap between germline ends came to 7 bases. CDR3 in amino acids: CASSESIYTQYF. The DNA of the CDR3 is TGTGCCAGCAGTGAATCTATCTATACGCAGTATTTT.

The CDR3 DNA sequence: TGTGCCAGCACTTACCACTACGAGCAGTACTTC. Translated, it gives CASTYHYEQYF. The rearrangement uses TRBV9 and TRBJ2-7, with unresolved D. The CDR3 contains 11 residues. Germline CDR1 reads SGDLS; CDR2 reads YYNGEE. V was shortened by 6 bases and J by 3 bases, with 7 bases between the two germline ends. Using reference TRBV9 and TRBJ2-7 for the parts outside the CDR3, the full variable domain is DSGVTQTPKHLITATGQRVTLRCSPRSGDLSVYWYQQSLDQGLQFLIQYYNGEERAKGNILERFSAQQFPDLHSELNLSSLELGDSALYFCASTYHYEQYFGPGTRLTVT.

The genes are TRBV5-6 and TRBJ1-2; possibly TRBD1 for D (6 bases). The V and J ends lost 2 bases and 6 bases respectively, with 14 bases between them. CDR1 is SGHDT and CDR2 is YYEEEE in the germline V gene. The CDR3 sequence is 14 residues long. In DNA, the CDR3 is TGTGCCAGCAGCTTTGGAGGGGGAGTGGATGGCTACACCTTC. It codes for CASSFGGGVDGYTF.

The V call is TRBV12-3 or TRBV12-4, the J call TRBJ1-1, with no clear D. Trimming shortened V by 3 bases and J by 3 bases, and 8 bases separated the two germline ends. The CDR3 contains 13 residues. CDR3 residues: CASSFSGDTEAFF. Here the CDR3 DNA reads TGTGCCAGCAGTTTCTCCGGGGACACTGAAGCTTTCTTT.

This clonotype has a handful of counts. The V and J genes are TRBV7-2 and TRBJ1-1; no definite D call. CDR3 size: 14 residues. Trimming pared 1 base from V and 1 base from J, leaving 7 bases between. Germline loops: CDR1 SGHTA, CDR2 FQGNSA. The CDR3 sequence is CASSLDRRNTEAFF. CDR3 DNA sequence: TGTGCCAGCAGCTTAGACCGGAGGAACACTGAAGCTTTCTTT.

CDR3 amino acids: CASSRGGTGRGLAYEQYF. DNA of the CDR3: TGTGCCAGCAGTCGGGGGGGGACAGGGAGGGGACTAGCCTACGAGCAGTACTTC. This sequence joins TRBV12-3 or TRBV12-4 and TRBJ2-7, with a tentative D call TRBD1 (9 bases). V lost 5 bases and J 2 bases, leaving 25 bases between the germline ends. The CDR3 has 18 amino acids.

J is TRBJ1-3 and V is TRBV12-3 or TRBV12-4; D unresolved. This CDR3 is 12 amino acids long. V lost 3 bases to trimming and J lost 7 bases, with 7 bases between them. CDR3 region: CASSFGRNTIYF. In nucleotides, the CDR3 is TGTGCCAGCAGTTTTGGGCGGAACACCATATATTTT.

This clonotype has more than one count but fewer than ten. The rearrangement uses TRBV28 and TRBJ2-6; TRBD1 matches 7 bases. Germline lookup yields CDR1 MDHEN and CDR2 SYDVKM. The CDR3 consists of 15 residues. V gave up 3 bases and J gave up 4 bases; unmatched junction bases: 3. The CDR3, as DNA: TGTGCCAGCAGTTTCTCACAGGGGGGGGCCAACGTCCTGACTTTC. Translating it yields CASSFSQGGANVLTF.

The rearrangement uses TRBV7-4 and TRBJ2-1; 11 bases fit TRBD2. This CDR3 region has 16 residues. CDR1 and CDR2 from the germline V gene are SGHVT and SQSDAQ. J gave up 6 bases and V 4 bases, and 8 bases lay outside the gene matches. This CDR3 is CASSCPGTSGINEQFF. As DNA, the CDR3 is TGTGCCAGCAGCTGTCCCGGGACTAGCGGCATCAATGAGCAGTTCTTC.

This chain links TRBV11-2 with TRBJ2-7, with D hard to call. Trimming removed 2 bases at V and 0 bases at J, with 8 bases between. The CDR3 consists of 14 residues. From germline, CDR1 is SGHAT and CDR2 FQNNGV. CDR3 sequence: CASSLPGSSYEQYF. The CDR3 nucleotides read TGTGCCAGCAGCTTACCAGGAAGCTCCTACGAGCAGTACTTC. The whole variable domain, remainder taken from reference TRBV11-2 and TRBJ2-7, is EAGVAQSPRYKIIEKRQSVAFWCNPISGHATLYWYQQILGQGPKLLIQFQNNGVVDDSQLPKDRFSAERLKGVDSTLKIQPAKLEDSAVYLCASSLPGSSYEQYFGPGTRLTVT.